This entry concerns a single T cell receptor beta chain. The antigen remains undetermined. Unique molecular identifiers tagged the TCRbeta library. TCRdb re-analysed the PCR reads in MiXCR, keeping a single row per CDR3 protein. The repertoire has roughly 350,000 distinct CDR3 sequences, around 15% of them found once; the top ten carry roughly 40%. Trimming cost V 2 bases and J 6 bases; bases outside gene matches: 14. The CDR3 consists of 17 residues. The data were obtained in a study of T-cell reconstitution after alpha-beta-depleted transplantation in children. Broader study findings: For some patients, TCRbeta diversity was high at day 60 because of recipient T cells and thymic progenitors that survived. A year had passed since transplant, and T-cell counts and diversity by then came mostly from newly produced T cells. Several hundred expanded graft clones reportedly were the source of alpha-beta T cells about two months after transplant.

Sample: PBMCs, mostly from graft donor cells, taken 360 days after TCRalphabeta/CD19-depleted stem cell transplant. The rearrangement joins TRBV12-3 or TRBV12-4 to TRBJ2-3; 7 bases map to TRBD2. This clonotype was sampled from a male patient between 2 and 9 years old who had a stem cell transplant for acute lymphoblastic leukemia, so the T cells may come from the graft donor. The CDR3 DNA follows: TGTGCCAGCAGTTTACGATTCACTAGCGATGATTTCGATACGCAGTATTTT. As protein: CASSLRFTSDDFDTQYF.